What follows describes a single T cell receptor (beta chain). Its matching antigen is unknown. This entry is derived from a study of OX40 agonist ivuxolimab in advanced cancers. Across the whole study: Patients took ivuxolimab, an agonistic anti-OX40 (CD134) antibody. Two cutaneous melanoma patients and one hepatocellular carcinoma patient, three in all, had partial responses. Points from the study as a whole: More expanded clones were seen, on average, in CD8+ T cells than in CD4+. CD4+ and CD8+ blood T cells expanded clonally by week 6 at 0.1 to 3.0 mg/kg.

Measured with immunoSEQ multiplex PCR; TCRdb has only the in-frame clones, and not every one. Of approximately 31,000 clones listed, roughly 87% are singletons. V gave up 5 bases and J gave up 3 bases, with 17 bases separating them. The CDR3 is 16 amino acids. Germline CDR1 MDHEN, CDR2 SYDVKM. This TCR derives from an adult with an advanced solid tumor such as melanoma, head and neck, liver or kidney cancer. Sequencing was performed on CD4+ or CD8+ T cells sorted from blood, taken in a trial of the OX40 agonist ivuxolimab. This sequence joins TRBV28 and TRBJ1-5; D is possibly TRBD1 (6 bases). DNA for the CDR3: TGTGCCAGCAGTGGGAAGGGGGTGCTTCCCAATCAGCCCCAGCATTTT. Its protein is CASSGKGVLPNQPQHF.